This T cell receptor beta chain appears in the sequencing data of a study of cytomegalovirus exposure and HLA in healthy donors. Notes on the study in general: In a later analysis, HLA-associated beta chains showed higher expansion and lower generation probabilities than comparable chains. Immune exposure data for these donors was limited to CMV serostatus. Links to common viral pathogens appeared, in a later analysis, for several of the most significant clusters.

Amplification used 60 Vbeta primers and 13 Jbeta primers. Clones were sequenced by immunoSEQ multiplex PCR, and TCRdb holds only the in-frame ones, with some missing. Here the sample spans some 97,000 clones, around 79% being singletons. The CDR3 covers 12 residues. The germline gives CDR1 LNHDA, CDR2 SQIVND (reference sequence). V was cut by 3 bases and J by 6 bases, with 5 bases left in between. Worth noting for this clone: Its antigen is unidentified.

This sequence originates from a male donor in good health and CMV-seropositive. Sequenced input: PBMCs. The V and J genes are TRBV19 and TRBJ1-4; D is unresolved. The CDR3 is CASSIGDEKLFF. The CDR3 DNA is TGTGCCAGTAGTATCGGGGATGAAAAACTGTTTTTT.